This T cell receptor beta chain appears in the sequencing data of a study of blood T cell repertoires in COVID-19. Across the study: The study drew acute and convalescent COVID-19 samples from the United States, Italy and Spain. T cells, B-cell-depleted T cells, or PBMCs supplied cDNA or gDNA.

CDR1 is LNHDA, CDR2 SQIVND, per germline (reference sequence). Germline trimming cut 9 bases from V and 4 bases from J; bases unmatched to any gene: 13. The CDR3 runs 15 residues. Enrollment of patients from Seattle took place during active infection, with longitudinal follow-up. Methods used by the authors: Amplified reference gene primers provided the basis for estimating nucleated cell counts. The protocol was immunoSEQ multiplex PCR, while the TCRdb copy is restricted to in-frame clones and leaves out a portion. The V and J calls and clone size come from that table; D and trimming were worked out from the DNA. The profile shows about 130,000 clones, 75% to 85% of them singletons. The table lists this clone with a few counts.

The chain uses TRBV19 and TRBJ2-3, with 7 bases matching TRBD1. The clonotype was recovered from a woman in her 70s with COVID-19, enrolled during active disease. The sequenced material came from peripheral blood. The CDR3 loop reads CASTRGQTFADTQYF. The CDR3 bases are TGTGCCAGCACCAGGGGACAGACCTTCGCAGATACGCAGTATTTT.